The clone carrying this T cell receptor (beta chain) was seen many times. No antigen is known for it. This record comes from a study of molecular identifiers for immune sequencing clone quantification. Bulk TCR libraries used previously described methods and listed TCR primers. Using its own MiXCR run on the PCR reads, TCRdb lists one record per CDR3 protein. The table shows 79,000 or so distinct CDR3 sequences, with 20% to 30% occurring only once. Study-wide points: Spiked TCR RNA from one Jurkat cell reportedly showed up when mixed among 800,000 to 1,000,000 naive cells. Clone sizes could be underestimated for highly expanded clones when identical TCR molecules share a barcode.

Sequencing was performed on naive CD8+ T cells from blood, with Jurkat cell RNA spiked in. The subset here: FACS-sorted CD8+CD4-CCR7+CD45RA+ naive T cells. This receptor was obtained from a human donor in good health. Some libraries in this study had Jurkat cell RNA spiked in.

CDR3: CASSSLRDSLHEQYF. CDR3 bases: TGTGCCAGCAGTTCCCTCAGGGACAGTCTCCACGAGCAGTACTTC. The chain recombines TRBV28 with TRBJ2-7; TRBD1 aligns across 7 bases. The germline V gene has CDR1 MDHEN and CDR2 SYDVKM. The length of the CDR3 is 15 residues. Losses at the gene ends were 4 bases for V and 5 bases for J; bases not matched to a gene: 11.